This TCR beta chain originates from a study of blood T cell repertoires in COVID-19. Looking at the study overall: Samples of COVID-19 (acute and convalescent) were obtained from the United States, Italy and Spain. T cells, B-cell-depleted T cells, or PBMCs provided the cDNA or gDNA that served as material.

Germline CDR1 is LGHDT and CDR2 is YNNKEL (reference sequence). The V segment lost 4 bases and the J segment 4 bases; nucleotides outside the gene matches: 1. This CDR3 is built from 14 residues. The protocol was immunoSEQ multiplex PCR, while the TCRdb copy is restricted to in-frame clones and leaves out a portion. The sample lists 150,000 to 200,000 clones, about 93% occurring once. J is TRBJ2-2 and V is TRBV3-1 (or the pseudogene TRBV3-2); 9 bases align to TRBD1. Sequenced material: peripheral blood. The sequence came from a woman between 50 and 59 years old with acute or convalescent COVID-19. The CDR3 DNA reads as TGTGCCAGCAGCCTGACAGGGGGCACCGGGGAGCTGTTTTTT. Amino acids: CASSLTGGTGELFF.